There are a few counts of the clone carrying this T cell receptor beta chain. The antigen is not known. The Oncomine TCR Beta short-read assay was what sequenced the DNA obtained from cultured CD4+ T cells. Cultured CD4+ T cells yielded the extracted genomic DNA. Each CDR3 protein is one row after TCRdb ran MiXCR on the PCR reads. The table shows roughly 5,300 distinct CDR3 sequences, with approximately 36% occurring only once. CDR3 length: 12 residues. Trimming stripped 5 bases from V and 2 bases from J, with 5 bases between. CDR1 and CDR2 (germline): SNHLY, FYNNEI. The entry originates in a study of vaccination and CD4 T cells after COVID-19. Study-wide background: Post-COVID draws came a median approximately 100 days after diagnosis (range 35 to 161).

Treatment: roughly nine-day PBMC culture with coronavirus spike peptide pools or control peptides (ViraFEST assay). CD4+ T cells that came from the unexposed donor were collected before the COVID-19 pandemic (2011-2018). Cells were cultured for about nine days, and then CD4+ T cells were isolated by negative selection. This rearrangement joins TRBV2 to TRBJ2-3; D gene unclear. Sequenced sample: CD4+ T cells from blood, cultured in vitro. This TCR came from a human donor in good health. The CDR3 is CASSTDTDTQYF. The CDR3 DNA sequence: TGTGCCAGCAGTACCGACACAGATACGCAGTATTTT.